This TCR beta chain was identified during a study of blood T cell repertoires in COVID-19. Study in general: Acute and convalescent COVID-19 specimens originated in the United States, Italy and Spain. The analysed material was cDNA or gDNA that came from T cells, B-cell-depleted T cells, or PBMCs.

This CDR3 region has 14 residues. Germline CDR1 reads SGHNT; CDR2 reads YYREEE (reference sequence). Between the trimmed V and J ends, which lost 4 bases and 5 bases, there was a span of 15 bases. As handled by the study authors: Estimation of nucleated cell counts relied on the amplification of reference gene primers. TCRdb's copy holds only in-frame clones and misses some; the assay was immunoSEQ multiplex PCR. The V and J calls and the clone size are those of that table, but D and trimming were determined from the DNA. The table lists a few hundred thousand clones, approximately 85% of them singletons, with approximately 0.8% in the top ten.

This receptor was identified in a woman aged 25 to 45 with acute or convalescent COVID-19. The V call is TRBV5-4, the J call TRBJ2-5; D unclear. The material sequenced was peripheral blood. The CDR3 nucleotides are TGTGCCAGCAGCGCAAGCTCGGGTCCGGAGACCCAGTACTTC. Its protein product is CASSASSGPETQYF.